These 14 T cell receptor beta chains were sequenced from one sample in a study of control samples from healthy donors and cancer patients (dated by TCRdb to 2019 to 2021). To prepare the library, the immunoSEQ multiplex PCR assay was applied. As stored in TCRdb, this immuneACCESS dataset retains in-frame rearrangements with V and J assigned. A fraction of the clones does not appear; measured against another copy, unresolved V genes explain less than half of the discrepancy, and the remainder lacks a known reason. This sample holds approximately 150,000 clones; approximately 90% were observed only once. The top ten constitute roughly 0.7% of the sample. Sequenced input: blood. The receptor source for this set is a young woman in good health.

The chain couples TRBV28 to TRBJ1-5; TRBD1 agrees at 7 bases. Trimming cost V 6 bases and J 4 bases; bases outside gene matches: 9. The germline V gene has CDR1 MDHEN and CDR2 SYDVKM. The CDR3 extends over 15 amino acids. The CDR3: CASSIDREANQPQHF. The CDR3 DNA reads TGTGCCAGCAGCATCGACAGGGAGGCAAATCAGCCCCAGCATTTT.

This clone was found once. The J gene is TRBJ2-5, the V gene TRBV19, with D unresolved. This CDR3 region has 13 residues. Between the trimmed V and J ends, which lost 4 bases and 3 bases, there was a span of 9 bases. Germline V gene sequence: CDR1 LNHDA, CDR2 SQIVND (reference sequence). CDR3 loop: CASSTLTKETQYF. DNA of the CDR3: TGTGCCAGTAGTACCCTGACGAAAGAGACCCAGTACTTC. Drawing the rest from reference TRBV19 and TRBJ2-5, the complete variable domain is DGGITQSPKYLFRKEGQNVTLSCEQNLNHDAMYWYRQDPGQGLRLIYYSQIVNDFQKGDIAEGYSVSREKKESFPLTVTSAQKNPTAFYLCASSTLTKETQYFGPGTRLLVL.

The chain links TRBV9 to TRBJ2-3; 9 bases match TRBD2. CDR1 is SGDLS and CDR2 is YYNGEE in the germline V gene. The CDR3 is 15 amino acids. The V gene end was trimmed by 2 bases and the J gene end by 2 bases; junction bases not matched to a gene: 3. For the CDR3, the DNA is TGTGCCAGCAGCGTTGCGGGAGGGTACACAGATACGCAGTATTTT. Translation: CASSVAGGYTDTQYF.

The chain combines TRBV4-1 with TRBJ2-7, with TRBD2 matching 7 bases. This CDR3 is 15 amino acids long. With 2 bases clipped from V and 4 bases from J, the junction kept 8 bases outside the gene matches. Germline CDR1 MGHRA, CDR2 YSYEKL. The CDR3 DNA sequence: TGCGCCAGCAGCCAACTAGAAGCGGGGACTTACGAGCAGTACTTC. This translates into CASSQLEAGTYEQYF.

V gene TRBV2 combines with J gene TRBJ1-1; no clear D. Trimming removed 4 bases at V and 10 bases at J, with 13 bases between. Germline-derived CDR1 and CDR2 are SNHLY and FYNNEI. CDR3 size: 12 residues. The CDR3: CASSVDRLAAFF. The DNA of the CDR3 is TGTGCCAGCAGTGTCGACCGATTGGCAGCTTTCTTT. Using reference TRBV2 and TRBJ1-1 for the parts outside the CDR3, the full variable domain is EPEVTQTPSHQVTQMGQEVILRCVPISNHLYFYWYRQILGQKVEFLVSFYNNEISEKSEIFDDQFSVERPDGSNFTLKIRSTKLEDSAMYFCASSVDRLAAFFGQGTRLTVV.

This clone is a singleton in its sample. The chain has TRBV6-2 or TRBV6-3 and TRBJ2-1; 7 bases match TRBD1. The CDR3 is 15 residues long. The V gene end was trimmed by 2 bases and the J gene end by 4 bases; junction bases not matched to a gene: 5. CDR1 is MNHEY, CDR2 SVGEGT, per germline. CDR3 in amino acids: CASSYLGQDYNEQFF. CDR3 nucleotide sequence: TGTGCCAGCAGTTACCTCGGACAGGATTACAATGAGCAGTTCTTC.

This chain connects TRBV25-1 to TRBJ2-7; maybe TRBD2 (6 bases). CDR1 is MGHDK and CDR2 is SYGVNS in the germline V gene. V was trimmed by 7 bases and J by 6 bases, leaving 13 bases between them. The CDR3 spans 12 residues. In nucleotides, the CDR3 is TGTGCCAGCACCTCGGAGGGTAGCGAGCAGTACTTC. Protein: CASTSEGSEQYF.

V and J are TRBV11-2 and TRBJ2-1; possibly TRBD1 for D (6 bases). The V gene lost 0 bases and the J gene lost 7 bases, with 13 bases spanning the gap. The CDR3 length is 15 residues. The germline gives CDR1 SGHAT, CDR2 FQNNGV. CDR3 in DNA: TGTGCCAGCAGCTTAGAATGGGGGCGTCGGAATGAGCAGTTCTTC. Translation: CASSLEWGRRNEQFF.

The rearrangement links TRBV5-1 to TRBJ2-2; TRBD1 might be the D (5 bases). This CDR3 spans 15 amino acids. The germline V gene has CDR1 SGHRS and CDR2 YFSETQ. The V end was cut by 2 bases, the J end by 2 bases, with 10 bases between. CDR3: CASSLGAVNTGELFF. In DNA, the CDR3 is TGCGCCAGCAGCTTAGGGGCCGTTAACACCGGGGAGCTGTTTTTT. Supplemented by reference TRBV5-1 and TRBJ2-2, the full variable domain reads KAGVTQTPRYLIKTRGQQVTLSCSPISGHRSVSWYQQTPGQGLQFLFEYFSETQRNKGNFPGRFSGRQFSNSRSEMNVSTLELGDSALYLCASSLGAVNTGELFFGEGSRLTVL.

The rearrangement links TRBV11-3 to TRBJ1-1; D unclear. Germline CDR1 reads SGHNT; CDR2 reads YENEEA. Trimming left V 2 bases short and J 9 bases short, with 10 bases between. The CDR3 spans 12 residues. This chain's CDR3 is CASSLQHGKAFF. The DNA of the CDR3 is TGTGCCAGCAGCTTACAGCATGGGAAAGCTTTCTTT. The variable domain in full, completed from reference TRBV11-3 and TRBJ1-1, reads EAGVVQSPRYKIIEKKQPVAFWCNPISGHNTLYWYLQNLGQGPELLIRYENEEAVDDSQLPKDRFSAERLKGVDSTLKIQPAELGDSAVYLCASSLQHGKAFFGQGTRLTVV.

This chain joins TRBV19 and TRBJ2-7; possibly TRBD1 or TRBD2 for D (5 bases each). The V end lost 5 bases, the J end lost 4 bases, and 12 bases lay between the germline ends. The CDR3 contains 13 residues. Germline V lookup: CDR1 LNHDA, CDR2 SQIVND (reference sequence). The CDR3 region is CASSRQGPYEQYF. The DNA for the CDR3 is TGTGCCAGTAGTCGTCAGGGACCATACGAGCAGTACTTC.

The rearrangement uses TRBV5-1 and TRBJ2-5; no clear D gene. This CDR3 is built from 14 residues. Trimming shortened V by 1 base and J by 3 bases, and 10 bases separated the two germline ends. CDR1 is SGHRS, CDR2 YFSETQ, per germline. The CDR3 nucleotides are TGCGCCAGCAGCTTGTCGCCTGTGGAAGAGACCCAGTACTTC. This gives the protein CASSLSPVEETQYF. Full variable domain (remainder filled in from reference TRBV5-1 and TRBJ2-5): KAGVTQTPRYLIKTRGQQVTLSCSPISGHRSVSWYQQTPGQGLQFLFEYFSETQRNKGNFPGRFSGRQFSNSRSEMNVSTLELGDSALYLCASSLSPVEETQYFGPGTRLLVL.

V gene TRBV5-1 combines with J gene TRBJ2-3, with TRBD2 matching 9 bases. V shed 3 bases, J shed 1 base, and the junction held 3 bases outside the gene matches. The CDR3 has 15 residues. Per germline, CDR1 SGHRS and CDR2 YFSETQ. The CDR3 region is CASSSRLAGTDTQYF. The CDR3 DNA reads TGCGCCAGCAGCTCTAGACTAGCGGGCACAGATACGCAGTATTTT. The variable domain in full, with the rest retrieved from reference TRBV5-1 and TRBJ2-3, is KAGVTQTPRYLIKTRGQQVTLSCSPISGHRSVSWYQQTPGQGLQFLFEYFSETQRNKGNFPGRFSGRQFSNSRSEMNVSTLELGDSALYLCASSSRLAGTDTQYFGPGTRLTVL.

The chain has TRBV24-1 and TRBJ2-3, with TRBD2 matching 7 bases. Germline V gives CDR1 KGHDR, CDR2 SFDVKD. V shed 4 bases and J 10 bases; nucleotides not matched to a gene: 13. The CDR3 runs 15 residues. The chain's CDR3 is CATSESGTTKGSQYF. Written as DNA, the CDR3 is TGTGCCACCAGTGAGTCCGGGACTACAAAGGGTTCGCAGTATTTT.